This TCR beta chain was sequenced for a study of cytomegalovirus exposure and HLA in healthy donors. PCR was performed using 60 Vbeta and 13 Jbeta primers. Produced via immunoSEQ multiplex PCR; TCRdb's table is partial and in-frame only. This sample yields around 180,000 clones, of which 85% are seen a single time; 1% belongs to the top ten. V lost 3 bases and J lost 0; bases outside the gene matches: 22. The germline V gene has CDR1 ENHRY and CDR2 SYGVKD. There are 21 residues in the CDR3. V is TRBV10-3 and J is TRBJ1-1; TRBD1 aligns across 7 bases. The sequence was collected from a boy aged 2 to 10 in good health and CMV-seronegative. Sequenced sample: PBMCs. The CDR3 here is CAISEHAKVGQAKALNTEAFF. CDR3 DNA sequence: TGTGCCATCAGTGAACATGCTAAAGTTGGACAGGCGAAAGCTTTGAACACTGAAGCTTTCTTT.